The 8 T cell receptor beta chains presented below share a single source sample, sequenced in a study of PD-1 blockade in classical Hodgkin lymphoma. Regarding time point: cycle 4 day 1 (C4D1), after 5 to 7 weeks of nivolumab. The patients all showed relapse after autologous stem cell transplantation, while their brentuximab vedotin exposure varied. Generated by immunoSEQ multiplex PCR, the TCRdb table keeps only in-frame clones and is missing some. This repertoire shows approximately 84,000 clones, around 80% found once; its top ten account for over 15%. Sequenced here: peripheral blood mononuclear cells (PBMCs), sampled before the fourth cycle of nivolumab. The receptor source for this set is a human donor with classical Hodgkin lymphoma.

The chain employs TRBV27 and TRBJ2-2; D not certain. V was cut by 2 bases and J by 2 bases, with 6 bases left in between. CDR3 size: 14 residues. CDR1 and CDR2 (germline): MNHEY, SMNVEV (reference sequence). The CDR3 DNA is TGTGCCAGCAGTTTACAGATAAACACCGGGGAGCTGTTTTTT. This translates into CASSLQINTGELFF.

CDR3 region: CASSFGLLTGEPYEQYF. CDR3 nucleotide sequence: TGCGCCAGCAGCTTCGGGTTACTGACAGGCGAGCCCTACGAGCAGTACTTC. V usage is TRBV5-1 and J usage is TRBJ2-7; D perhaps matches TRBD1 (6 bases). Germline CDR1 reads SGHRS; CDR2 reads YFSETQ. V was shortened by 2 bases and J by 2 bases, with 20 bases between the two germline ends. The CDR3 extends over 17 amino acids.

V is TRBV10-3 and J is TRBJ2-7, with 9 bases fitting TRBD1. Germline CDR1 is ENHRY and CDR2 is SYGVKD. The CDR3 is made up of 13 amino acids. V lost 7 bases, J lost 12 bases, and 13 bases stayed unmatched. CDR3 sequence: CAIKQGADYGLYF. The CDR3 DNA is TGTGCCATCAAACAGGGGGCTGACTACGGACTGTACTTC.

The chain uses TRBV10-3 and TRBJ2-2; 8 bases match TRBD2. V was pared by 6 bases and J by 1 base, with 4 bases of the junction left unmatched. Germline values: CDR1 ENHRY, CDR2 SYGVKD. This CDR3 spans 15 amino acids. CDR3 residues: CAIRTSGVNTGELFF. The CDR3 nucleotides read TGTGCCATCAGAACTAGCGGTGTGAACACCGGGGAGCTGTTTTTT.

This rearrangement joins TRBV19 to TRBJ1-1, with TRBD1 identical over 8 bases. This CDR3 has 17 amino acids. The junction had 11 bases not matched to a gene; V was cut back by 5 bases and J by 0 bases. Per germline, CDR1 LNHDA and CDR2 SQIVND (reference sequence). The CDR3 nucleotides read TGTGCCAGTAGTCAGCCTCGGGACAGGTCCATGAACACTGAAGCTTTCTTT. Translation gives CASSQPRDRSMNTEAFF.

The sample holds a few counts of this clone. V and J are TRBV2 and TRBJ1-5; no reliable D call. Germline values: CDR1 SNHLY, CDR2 FYNNEI. CDR3 length equals 13 residues. The V end was cut by 3 bases, the J end by 2 bases, with 5 bases between. The CDR3, as DNA: TGTGCCAGCAGTGACGTTGGCAATCAGCCCCAGCATTTT. This translates into CASSDVGNQPQHF.

The chain couples TRBV19 to TRBJ2-7; possible D gene TRBD2, 6 bases. V was trimmed by 5 bases and J by 6 bases, leaving 23 bases between them. The CDR3 is 16 residues long. Germline CDR1 is LNHDA and CDR2 is SQIVND (reference sequence). The CDR3 nucleotides read TGTGCCAGTAGTGCTCTTGCAGGGACTGCCTCTAGCGAGCAGTACTTC. Translation gives CASSALAGTASSEQYF.

This sequence joins TRBV13 and TRBJ2-2; 13 nucleotides match TRBD2. The junction had 13 bases not matched to a gene; V was cut back by 2 bases and J by 7 bases. The CDR3 length is 19 residues. Germline values: CDR1 PRHDT, CDR2 FYEKMQ (reference sequence). Written as DNA, the CDR3 is TGTGCCAGCAGCTTAACCATTTCAGGACTAGCGGGAGTCAGCGGGGAGCTGTTTTTT. It specifies CASSLTISGLAGVSGELFF.